This TCR beta chain was identified in a study of T cell responses to AZD1222 COVID-19 vaccine. The study, taken as a whole, reports: Increases in Spike-specific TCR breadth and depth were seen after two AZD1222 doses. Baseline seropositives among AZD1222 recipients totaled only 5 to 7. Only after the peak T cell response were repertoires sampled. The span of vaccine-associated CD4 TCRs extended across spike, with dominance at 160-218 and 743-854.

A word on this clone: Its matching antigen is unknown.

CDR1 SQVTM and CDR2 ANQGSEA come from the germline V gene. V dropped 4 bases and J dropped 5 bases, with 7 bases sitting between them. This CDR3 has 11 residues. Some clones are missing from TCRdb's copy, which holds only in-frame ones; the method was immunoSEQ multiplex PCR. The repertoire includes some 150,000 clones, approximately 92% of them detected once, and less than 3% sits in the top ten. V usage is TRBV29-1 and J usage is TRBJ2-3; D gene uncertain. The specimen comprised peripheral blood, sampled on day 0 of AZD1222 vaccination. This clonotype was sampled from an adult in good health. The CDR3 loop reads CSVARGDTQYF. The CDR3 DNA reads as TGCAGCGTTGCCCGTGGAGATACGCAGTATTTT.